Included here is one TCR beta chain sequence, with context. Antigen: not known. Deletions cut 6 bases from V and 1 base from J, with 12 bases between. Germline loops: CDR1 MNHEY, CDR2 SMNVEV (reference sequence). The CDR3 totals 14 residues. Tumor samples were taken before definitive surgery or chemotherapy. Produced via immunoSEQ multiplex PCR; TCRdb's table is partial and in-frame only. The table records fewer than 6,500 clones, over 70% of them present only once. These data originate in a study of high-grade serous ovarian cancer treatment subgroups. Overall study findings and caveats: Same-patient tumor repertoires overlapped at roughly 0.095 to 0.8; different patients barely overlapped.

Sequenced material: tumor tissue. The chain has TRBV27 and TRBJ1-2, with D uncertain. The sequence was collected from a human donor with high-grade serous ovarian cancer. The CDR3 region is CASRTGRDNYGYTF. The CDR3 DNA reads TGTGCCAGCAGGACCGGACGGGATAACTATGGCTACACCTTC.